This entry lists 24 T cell receptor beta chains sequenced from one sample in a study of beta chain features in type 1 diabetes. Expressed TCRB transcripts were sequenced because the isolated RNA had all been reverse transcribed beforehand. TCRdb keeps only in-frame clones here, not all; method: immunoSEQ multiplex PCR. Among over 700,000 clones listed, roughly 17% were seen once. The sequenced sample consisted of naive CD4+ T cells from blood. Source of these receptors: a young woman in good health.

The rearrangement links TRBV9 to TRBJ1-4; no reliable D call. Germline assignment: CDR1 SGDLS and CDR2 YYNGEE. Between the trimmed V and J ends, which lost 0 bases and 8 bases, there was a span of 17 bases. CDR3 length: 16 residues. The CDR3 region has the DNA TGTGCCAGCAGCGTAGGTCCTAGCAGCCCGAAGGAAAAACTGTTTTTT. It translates to CASSVGPSSPKEKLFF.

This clone was picked up a small number of times. This rearrangement joins TRBV6-1 to TRBJ2-7; D unresolved. The CDR3 length is 15 residues. V was cut by 3 bases and J by 3 bases, with 15 bases left in between. CDR1 MNHNS and CDR2 SASEGT come from the germline V gene. The CDR3 nucleotides are TGTGCCAGCAGTGAGGCCGCATCTTGGGGCTACGAGCAGTACTTC. Protein sequence: CASSEAASWGYEQYF.

This chain uses TRBV2 with TRBJ1-5; D not resolved. The V and J ends lost 3 bases and 7 bases respectively, with 13 bases between them. The V gene's germline CDR1 is SNHLY and CDR2 FYNNEI. The CDR3 contains 14 residues. CDR3 in amino acids: CASSDPISYQPQHF. The CDR3 nucleotides are TGTGCCAGCAGTGACCCCATATCGTACCAGCCCCAGCATTTT. Full variable domain (remainder filled in from reference TRBV2 and TRBJ1-5): EPEVTQTPSHQVTQMGQEVILRCVPISNHLYFYWYRQILGQKVEFLVSFYNNEISEKSEIFDDQFSVERPDGSNFTLKIRSTKLEDSAMYFCASSDPISYQPQHFGDGTRLSIL.

This chain uses TRBV4-1 with TRBJ2-1; D not certain. Looked up from germline, CDR1 is MGHRA and CDR2 is YSYEKL. The V end was cut by 4 bases, the J end by 0 bases, with 13 bases between. The CDR3 is made up of 16 amino acids. As DNA, the CDR3 is TGCGCCAGCAGCCCCATCGGGCGAAGCTCCTACAATGAGCAGTTCTTC. This sequence encodes CASSPIGRSSYNEQFF.

The gene calls are TRBV28 and TRBJ1-2, with 7 bases fitting TRBD1. From germline, CDR1 is MDHEN and CDR2 SYDVKM. Unmatched junction bases numbered 11, after V lost 7 bases and J lost 3 bases. The CDR3 extends over 15 amino acids. The CDR3 DNA reads as TGTGCCAGCATGGGAGGGACAGTGCCTTACTATGGCTACACCTTC. Its translation is CASMGGTVPYYGYTF.

This clone was picked up a small number of times. The CDR3, as DNA: TGTGCCAGCAGTTACTCACGGGGGGCGCTGGGGGAGACCCAGTACTTC. This encodes CASSYSRGALGETQYF. The chain joins TRBV6-5 to TRBJ2-5, with D tentatively TRBD2 (7 bases). Trimming stripped 0 bases from V and 5 bases from J, with 16 bases between. Germline V gene lookup returns CDR1 MNHEY and CDR2 SVGAGI. The CDR3 is 16 residues long.

The chain uses TRBV5-1 and TRBJ2-7; tentative D call: TRBD2 (5 bases). Germline values: CDR1 SGHRS, CDR2 YFSETQ. The CDR3 covers 13 residues. The V end was cut by 5 bases, the J end by 6 bases, with 15 bases between. CDR3 nucleotide sequence: TGCGCCAGCAGTTCGCATGGCGGGCGCGAGCAGTACTTC. This translates into CASSSHGGREQYF.

V usage is TRBV7-2 and J usage is TRBJ2-7; D is perhaps TRBD1 (5 bases). V was clipped by 1 base and J by 2 bases, with 15 bases between them. Per germline, CDR1 SGHTA and CDR2 FQGNSA. The CDR3 has 16 residues. DNA for the CDR3: TGTGCCAGCAGCTTAGATCTTCGCAGGGCCCCCTACGAGCAGTACTTC. Encoded protein: CASSLDLRRAPYEQYF. Based on the CDR3 plus reference TRBV7-2 and TRBJ2-7, the full variable domain is GAGVSQSPSNKVTEKGKDVELRCDPISGHTALYWYRQSLGQGLEFLIYFQGNSAPDKSGLPSDRFSAERTGGSVSTLTIQRTQQEDSAVYLCASSLDLRRAPYEQYFGPGTRLTVT.

This chain uses TRBV23-1 with TRBJ1-5; D remains ambiguous. TRBV23-1 is reported as an ORF; its role is uncertain. V was shortened by 1 base and J by 3 bases, with 13 bases between the two germline ends. This CDR3 region has 16 residues. The CDR3 is CASSQLREQNNQPQHF. The CDR3 DNA sequence: TGCGCCAGCAGTCAATTACGCGAACAGAACAATCAGCCCCAGCATTTT.

In its sample, this clone was seen a few times. The DNA of the CDR3 is TGTGCCATCAGTGGGCAAACAGATACGCAGTATTTT. It specifies CAISGQTDTQYF. V and J are TRBV10-3 and TRBJ2-3; D is ambiguous. The CDR3 is 12 amino acids. Trimming removed 4 bases at V and 3 bases at J, with 5 bases between. CDR1 is ENHRY and CDR2 is SYGVKD in the germline V gene.

This clone occurred a few times. The J gene is TRBJ2-3, the V gene TRBV5-1; unclear D gene. Germline assignment: CDR1 SGHRS and CDR2 YFSETQ. V lost 0 bases, J lost 2 bases, and 7 bases lay in between. The CDR3 contains 14 residues. The CDR3 sequence: CASSLGIHTDTQYF. The CDR3 nucleotides are TGCGCCAGCAGCTTGGGTATCCACACAGATACGCAGTATTTT.

This clone has only a few counts. This chain links TRBV2 with TRBJ2-1, with a possible D match to TRBD2 (5 bases). There are 13 residues in the CDR3. Between the trimmed V and J ends, which lost 6 bases and 9 bases, there was a span of 15 bases. CDR1 and CDR2 from the germline V gene are SNHLY and FYNNEI. The CDR3 bases are TGTGCCAGCAGGGAGGCCGCGTCCCGTGAGCAGTTCTTC. Its protein product is CASREAASREQFF.

The J gene is TRBJ2-3, the V gene TRBV4-1; unclear D gene. The CDR3 length is 14 residues. Germline CDR1 is MGHRA and CDR2 is YSYEKL. With 0 bases removed from V and 6 bases from J, the gap between germline ends came to 10 bases. The CDR3 is CASSQDINADTQYF. CDR3 DNA sequence: TGCGCCAGCAGCCAAGATATAAACGCTGATACGCAGTATTTT.

This clone occurred a few times. This chain links TRBV4-2 with TRBJ2-2; 12 bases are a match to TRBD2. The trim removed 2 bases at V and 2 bases at J, leaving 9 bases unmatched. This CDR3 spans 19 amino acids. CDR1 is LGHNA, CDR2 YNFKEQ, per germline. This CDR3 reads CASSQPQTSGRFNTGELFF. CDR3 DNA sequence: TGTGCCAGCAGCCAACCTCAGACTAGCGGGAGATTTAACACCGGGGAGCTGTTTTTT.

This clone was counted a few times. This chain uses TRBV7-8 with TRBJ2-7; D may be TRBD2 (5 bases). CDR3 length: 13 amino acids. Germline V CDR1 and CDR2: SGHVS, FQNEAQ. The germline V and J ends were trimmed by 3 bases and 5 bases, with 11 bases remaining between them. The CDR3 loop reads CASSFRGANEQYF. The CDR3 DNA reads as TGTGCCAGCAGCTTCCGGGGAGCCAACGAGCAGTACTTC.

The rearrangement uses TRBV7-8 and TRBJ2-5; unclear D gene. Germline V CDR1 and CDR2: SGHVS, FQNEAQ. This CDR3 contains 13 residues. Trimming took 5 bases from V and 0 from J, leaving 7 bases between them. The CDR3, as DNA: TGTGCCAGCAGCCTCTCCCACCAAGAGACCCAGTACTTC. It encodes CASSLSHQETQYF.

The J gene is TRBJ2-7, the V gene TRBV18; 12 bases agree with TRBD2. Trimming at V came to 4 bases and at J to 4 bases, leaving 11 bases not matched to a gene. The CDR3 spans 17 residues. The germline V gene encodes CDR1 KGHSH and CDR2 LQKENI. The DNA for the CDR3 is TGTGCCAGCTCACTTCAACTAGCGGGAGGCCCTGGTTACGAGCAGTACTTC. Protein sequence: CASSLQLAGGPGYEQYF.

This clone was picked up a small number of times. This rearrangement joins TRBV19 to TRBJ2-1; D unclear. V shed 2 bases and J shed 3 bases, with 11 bases lying between them. The germline V gene has CDR1 LNHDA and CDR2 SQIVND (reference sequence). This CDR3 is built from 15 residues. The CDR3 DNA sequence: TGTGCCAGTAGTATACGGGTGACGGTCTACAATGAGCAGTTCTTC. This translates into CASSIRVTVYNEQFF.

This clone was seen only a few times. The CDR3 loop is CAISEPGLAGNYEQYF. CDR3 DNA sequence: TGTGCCATCAGTGAGCCGGGACTAGCGGGGAACTACGAGCAGTACTTC. The V and J genes are TRBV10-3 and TRBJ2-7; 13 bases are shared with TRBD2. Germline CDR1 and CDR2: ENHRY and SYGVKD. Trimming took 2 bases from V and 3 from J; bases not matched to a gene: 4. The CDR3 runs to 16 residues.

The genes are TRBV11-1 and TRBJ2-7; maybe TRBD1 (6 bases). This CDR3 has 13 amino acids. The germline V gene encodes CDR1 SGHAT and CDR2 FQDESV (reference sequence). Trimming removed 2 bases at V and 2 bases at J, with 7 bases between. The CDR3 here is CASSLQGTYEQYF. As DNA, the CDR3 is TGTGCCAGCAGCTTACAGGGGACCTACGAGCAGTACTTC.

The J gene is TRBJ2-2, the V gene TRBV11-2; TRBD1 might be the D (6 bases). The CDR3 has 14 residues. The ends were cut back, 1 base at V and 5 bases at J, with 8 bases in the middle. From germline, CDR1 is SGHAT and CDR2 FQNNGV. CDR3 sequence (DNA): TGTGCCAGCAGCTTAGCACAGGGAACCGGGGAGCTGTTTTTT. Translation gives CASSLAQGTGELFF.

In its sample, this clone was seen a few times. This rearrangement joins TRBV27 to TRBJ2-7, with 8 bases aligning to TRBD2. This CDR3 has 16 residues. CDR1 MNHEY and CDR2 SMNVEV come from the germline V gene (reference sequence). V trimming: 6 bases; J trimming: 3 bases; junction bases outside the gene matches: 13. The CDR3 here is CASSWRTGLGFYEQYF. The CDR3, as DNA: TGTGCCAGCAGCTGGAGAACGGGACTAGGATTCTACGAGCAGTACTTC.

This chain connects TRBV7-3 to TRBJ2-2; D is undetermined. Trimming pared 7 bases from V and 1 base from J, leaving 7 bases between. Germline V gene lookup returns CDR1 SGHTA and CDR2 FQGTGA. CDR3 length: 13 residues. This chain's CDR3 is CASTDGNTGELFF. The CDR3 bases are TGTGCCAGCACCGATGGGAACACCGGGGAGCTGTTTTTT.

The genes are TRBV19 and TRBJ2-1; 10 bases match TRBD2. Germline V lookup: CDR1 LNHDA, CDR2 SQIVND (reference sequence). The CDR3 covers 15 residues. The junction had 7 bases not matched to a gene; V was cut back by 3 bases and J by 8 bases. The chain's CDR3 is CASSITSSGSYEQFF. CDR3 bases: TGTGCCAGTAGTATTACCTCTAGCGGGAGTTATGAGCAGTTCTTC. Full variable domain (rest looked up from reference TRBV19 and TRBJ2-1): DGGITQSPKYLFRKEGQNVTLSCEQNLNHDAMYWYRQDPGQGLRLIYYSQIVNDFQKGDIAEGYSVSREKKESFPLTVTSAQKNPTAFYLCASSITSSGSYEQFFGPGTRLTVL.